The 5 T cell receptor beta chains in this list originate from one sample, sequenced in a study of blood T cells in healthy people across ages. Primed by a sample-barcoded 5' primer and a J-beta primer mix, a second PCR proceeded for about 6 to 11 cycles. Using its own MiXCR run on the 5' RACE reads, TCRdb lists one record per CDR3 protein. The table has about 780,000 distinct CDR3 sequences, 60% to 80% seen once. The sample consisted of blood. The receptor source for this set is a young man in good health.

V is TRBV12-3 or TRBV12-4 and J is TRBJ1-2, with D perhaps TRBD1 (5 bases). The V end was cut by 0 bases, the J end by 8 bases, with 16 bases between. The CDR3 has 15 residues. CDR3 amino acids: CASSLARRGGRGYTF. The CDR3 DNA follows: TGTGCCAGCAGTTTAGCGCGTAGGGGAGGGAGGGGCTACACCTTC.

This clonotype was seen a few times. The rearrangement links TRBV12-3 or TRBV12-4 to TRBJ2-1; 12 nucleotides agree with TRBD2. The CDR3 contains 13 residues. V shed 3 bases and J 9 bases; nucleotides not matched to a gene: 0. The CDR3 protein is CASSLGLAGEQFF. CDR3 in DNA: TGTGCCAGCAGTTTGGGACTAGCGGGTGAGCAGTTCTTC.

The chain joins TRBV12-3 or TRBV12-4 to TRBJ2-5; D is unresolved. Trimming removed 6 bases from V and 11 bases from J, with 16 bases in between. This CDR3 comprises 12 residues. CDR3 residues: CASSPNLYGQYF. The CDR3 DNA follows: TGTGCCAGCAGCCCTAACCTTTACGGGCAGTACTTC.

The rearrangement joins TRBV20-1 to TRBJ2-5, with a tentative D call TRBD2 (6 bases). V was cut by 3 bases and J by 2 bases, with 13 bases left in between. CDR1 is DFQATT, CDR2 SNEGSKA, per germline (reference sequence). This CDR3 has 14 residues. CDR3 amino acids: CSASMGLPQETQYF. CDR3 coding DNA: TGCAGTGCTAGTATGGGACTCCCACAAGAGACCCAGTACTTC.

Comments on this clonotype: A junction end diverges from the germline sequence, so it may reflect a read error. The CDR3 protein is CASRQEGARADTQYF. The CDR3 DNA is TGCGCCAGCAGGCAAGAGGGGGCCAGGGCAGATACGCAGTATTTT. The genes are TRBV4-1 and TRBJ2-3; 7 positions agree with TRBD1. This CDR3 has 15 residues. CDR1 is MGHRA and CDR2 is YSYEKL in the germline V gene.